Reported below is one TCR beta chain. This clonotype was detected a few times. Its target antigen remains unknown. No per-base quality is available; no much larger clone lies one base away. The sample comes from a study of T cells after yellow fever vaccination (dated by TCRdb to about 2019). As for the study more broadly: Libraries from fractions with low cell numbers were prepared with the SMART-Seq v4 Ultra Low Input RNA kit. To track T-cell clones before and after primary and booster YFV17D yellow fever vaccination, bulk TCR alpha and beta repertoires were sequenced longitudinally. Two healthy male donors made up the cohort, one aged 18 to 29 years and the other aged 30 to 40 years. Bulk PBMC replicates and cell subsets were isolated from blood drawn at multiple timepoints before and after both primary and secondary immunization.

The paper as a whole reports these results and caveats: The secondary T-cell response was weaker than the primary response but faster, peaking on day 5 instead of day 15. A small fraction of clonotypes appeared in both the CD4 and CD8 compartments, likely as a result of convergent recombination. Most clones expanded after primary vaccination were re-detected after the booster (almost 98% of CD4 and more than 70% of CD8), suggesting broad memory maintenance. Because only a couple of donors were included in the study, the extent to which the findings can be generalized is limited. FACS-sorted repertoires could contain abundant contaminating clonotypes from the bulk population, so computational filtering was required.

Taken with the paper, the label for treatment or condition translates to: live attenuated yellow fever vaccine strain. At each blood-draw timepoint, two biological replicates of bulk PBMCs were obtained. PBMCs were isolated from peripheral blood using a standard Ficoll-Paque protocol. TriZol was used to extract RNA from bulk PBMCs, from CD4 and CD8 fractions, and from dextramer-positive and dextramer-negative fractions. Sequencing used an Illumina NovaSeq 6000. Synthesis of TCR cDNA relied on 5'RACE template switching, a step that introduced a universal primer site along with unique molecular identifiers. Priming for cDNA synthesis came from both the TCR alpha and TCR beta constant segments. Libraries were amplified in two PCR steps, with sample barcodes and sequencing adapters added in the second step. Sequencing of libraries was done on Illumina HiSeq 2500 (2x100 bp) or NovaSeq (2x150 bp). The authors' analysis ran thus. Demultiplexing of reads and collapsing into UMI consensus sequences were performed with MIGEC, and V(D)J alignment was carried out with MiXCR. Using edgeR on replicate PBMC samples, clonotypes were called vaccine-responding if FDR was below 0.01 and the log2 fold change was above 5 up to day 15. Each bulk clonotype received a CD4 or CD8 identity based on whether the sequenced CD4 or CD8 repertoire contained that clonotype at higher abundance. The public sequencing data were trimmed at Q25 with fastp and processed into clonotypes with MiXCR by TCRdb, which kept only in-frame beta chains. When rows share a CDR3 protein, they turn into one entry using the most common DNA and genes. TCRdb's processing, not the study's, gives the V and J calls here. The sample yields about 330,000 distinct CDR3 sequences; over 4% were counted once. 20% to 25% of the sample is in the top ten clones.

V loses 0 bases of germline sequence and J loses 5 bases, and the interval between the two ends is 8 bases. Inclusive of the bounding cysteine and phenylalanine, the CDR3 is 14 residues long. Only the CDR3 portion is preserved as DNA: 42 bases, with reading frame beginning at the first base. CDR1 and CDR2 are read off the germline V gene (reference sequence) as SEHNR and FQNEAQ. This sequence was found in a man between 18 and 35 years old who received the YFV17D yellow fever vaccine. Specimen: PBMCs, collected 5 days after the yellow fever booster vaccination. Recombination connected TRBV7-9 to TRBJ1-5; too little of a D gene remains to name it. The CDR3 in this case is CASSLALPDQPQHF. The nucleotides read TGTGCCAGCAGCTTAGCCCTTCCGGATCAGCCCCAGCATTTT.